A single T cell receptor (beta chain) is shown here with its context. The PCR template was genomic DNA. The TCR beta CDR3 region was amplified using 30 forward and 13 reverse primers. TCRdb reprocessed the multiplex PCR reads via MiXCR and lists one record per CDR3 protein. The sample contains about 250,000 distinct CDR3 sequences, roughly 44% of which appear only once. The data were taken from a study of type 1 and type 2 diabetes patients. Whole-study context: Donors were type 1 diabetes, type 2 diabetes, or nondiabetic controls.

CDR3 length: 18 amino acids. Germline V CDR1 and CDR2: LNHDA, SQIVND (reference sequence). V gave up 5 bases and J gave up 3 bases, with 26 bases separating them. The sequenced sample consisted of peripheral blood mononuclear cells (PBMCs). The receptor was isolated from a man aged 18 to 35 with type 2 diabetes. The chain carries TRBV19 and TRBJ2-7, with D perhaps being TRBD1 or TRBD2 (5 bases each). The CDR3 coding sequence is TGTGCCAGTAGTCACCTTACTCGACGGGACCAGGGCGGCTACGAGCAGTACTTC. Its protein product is CASSHLTRRDQGGYEQYF. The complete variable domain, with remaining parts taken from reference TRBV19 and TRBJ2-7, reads DGGITQSPKYLFRKEGQNVTLSCEQNLNHDAMYWYRQDPGQGLRLIYYSQIVNDFQKGDIAEGYSVSREKKESFPLTVTSAQKNPTAFYLCASSHLTRRDQGGYEQYFGPGTRLTVT.